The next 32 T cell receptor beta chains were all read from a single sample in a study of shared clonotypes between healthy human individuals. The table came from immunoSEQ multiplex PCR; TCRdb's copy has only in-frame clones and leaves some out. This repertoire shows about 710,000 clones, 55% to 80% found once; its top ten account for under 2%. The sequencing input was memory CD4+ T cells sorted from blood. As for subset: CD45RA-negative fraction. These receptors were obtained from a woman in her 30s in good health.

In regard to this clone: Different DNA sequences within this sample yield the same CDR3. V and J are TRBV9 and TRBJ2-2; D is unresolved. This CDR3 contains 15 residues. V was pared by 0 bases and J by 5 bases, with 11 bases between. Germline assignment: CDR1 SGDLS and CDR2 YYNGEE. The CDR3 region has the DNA TGTGCCAGCAGCGTAGAAGGAAGGCGAACCGGGGAGCTGTTTTTT. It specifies CASSVEGRRTGELFF.

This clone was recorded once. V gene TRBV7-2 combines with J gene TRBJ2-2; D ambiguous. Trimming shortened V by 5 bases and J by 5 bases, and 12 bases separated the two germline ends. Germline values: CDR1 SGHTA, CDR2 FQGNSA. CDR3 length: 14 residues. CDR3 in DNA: TGTGCCAGCAGCCGATCCCAAGGGACCGGGGAGCTGTTTTTT. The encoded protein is CASSRSQGTGELFF.

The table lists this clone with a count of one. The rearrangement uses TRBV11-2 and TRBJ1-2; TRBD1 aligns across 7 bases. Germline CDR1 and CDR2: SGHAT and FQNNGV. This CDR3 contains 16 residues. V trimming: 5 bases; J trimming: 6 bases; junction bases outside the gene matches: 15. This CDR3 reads CASSPRHGQGVDGYTF. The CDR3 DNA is TGTGCCAGCAGCCCACGACATGGGCAGGGGGTTGATGGCTACACCTTC.

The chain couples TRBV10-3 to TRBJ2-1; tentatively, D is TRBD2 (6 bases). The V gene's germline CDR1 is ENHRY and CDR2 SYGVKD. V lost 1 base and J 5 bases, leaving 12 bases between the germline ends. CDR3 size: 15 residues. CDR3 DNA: TGTGCCATCAGTGAGTTGACTAGAGACGACAATGAGCAGTTCTTC. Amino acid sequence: CAISELTRDDNEQFF.

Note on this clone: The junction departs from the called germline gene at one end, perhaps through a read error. CDR3 DNA sequence: TGTGCCAGCAGTCCCACAGGGAACTTTGGCTACACCTTC. Protein product: CASSPTGNFGYTF. The V gene is TRBV6-6, the J gene TRBJ1-2; tentatively, D is TRBD1 (6 bases). Germline V gene data show CDR1 as MNHNY and CDR2 as SVGAGI (reference sequence). CDR3 size: 13 residues.

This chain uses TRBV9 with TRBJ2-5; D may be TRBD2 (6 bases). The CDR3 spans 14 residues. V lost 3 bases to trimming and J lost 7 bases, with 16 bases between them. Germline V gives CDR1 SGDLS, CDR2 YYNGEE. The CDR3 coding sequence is TGTGCCAGCAGCGAGGACACGGCGGGGAGGACCCAGTACTTC. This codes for CASSEDTAGRTQYF.

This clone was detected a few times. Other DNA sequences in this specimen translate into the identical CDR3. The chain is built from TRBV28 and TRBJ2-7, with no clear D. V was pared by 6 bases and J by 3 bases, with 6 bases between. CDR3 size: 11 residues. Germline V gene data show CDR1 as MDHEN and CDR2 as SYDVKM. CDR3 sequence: CASSRFYEQYF. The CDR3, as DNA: TGTGCCAGCAGCCGCTTCTACGAGCAGTACTTC.

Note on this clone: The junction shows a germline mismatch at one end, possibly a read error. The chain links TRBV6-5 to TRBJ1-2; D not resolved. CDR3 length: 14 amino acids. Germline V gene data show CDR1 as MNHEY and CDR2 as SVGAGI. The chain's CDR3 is CASSEPRAPYGYIF. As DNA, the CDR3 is TGTGCCAGCAGTGAACCCCGGGCCCCCTATGGCTACATCTTC.

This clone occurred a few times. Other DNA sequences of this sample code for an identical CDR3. CDR3 protein: CASSVNDGYTF. DNA of the CDR3: TGTGCCAGCAGCGTCAACGACGGCTACACCTTC. This chain links TRBV9 with TRBJ1-2; unclear D gene. The CDR3 is 11 residues long. V lost 2 bases and J lost 8, with 7 bases in between. Germline V gives CDR1 SGDLS, CDR2 YYNGEE. The variable domain in full, with the rest retrieved from reference TRBV9 and TRBJ1-2, is DSGVTQTPKHLITATGQRVTLRCSPRSGDLSVYWYQQSLDQGLQFLIQYYNGEERAKGNILERFSAQQFPDLHSELNLSSLELGDSALYFCASSVNDGYTFGSGTRLTVV.

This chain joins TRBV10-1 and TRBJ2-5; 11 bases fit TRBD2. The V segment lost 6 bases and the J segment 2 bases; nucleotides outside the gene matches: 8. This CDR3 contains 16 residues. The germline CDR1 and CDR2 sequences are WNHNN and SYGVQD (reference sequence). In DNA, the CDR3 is TGCGCCAGCAGCGGTATTGGGACTAGCGGACAAGAGACCCAGTACTTC. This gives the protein CASSGIGTSGQETQYF.

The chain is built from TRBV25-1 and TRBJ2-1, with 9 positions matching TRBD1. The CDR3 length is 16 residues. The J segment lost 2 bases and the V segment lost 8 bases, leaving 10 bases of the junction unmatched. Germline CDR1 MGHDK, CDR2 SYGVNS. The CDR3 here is CASGGETGGTYNEQFF. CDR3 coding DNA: TGTGCCAGCGGGGGAGAAACAGGGGGCACCTACAATGAGCAGTTCTTC.

CDR3 nucleotide sequence: TGTGCCAGCTCACCAAACCGGGACAGGTCGCCCAATGGCTACACCTTC. Protein: CASSPNRDRSPNGYTF. This chain joins TRBV18 and TRBJ1-2; 8 nucleotides line up with TRBD1. Germline lookup yields CDR1 KGHSH and CDR2 LQKENI. CDR3 length: 16 residues. V lost 2 bases and J lost 6; bases outside the gene matches: 11.

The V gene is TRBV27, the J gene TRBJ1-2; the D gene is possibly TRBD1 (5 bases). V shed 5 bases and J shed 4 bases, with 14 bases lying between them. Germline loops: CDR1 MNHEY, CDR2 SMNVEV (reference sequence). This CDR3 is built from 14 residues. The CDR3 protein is CASSRSRGSYGYTF. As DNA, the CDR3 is TGTGCCAGCAGTCGATCCCGGGGGAGCTATGGCTACACCTTC.

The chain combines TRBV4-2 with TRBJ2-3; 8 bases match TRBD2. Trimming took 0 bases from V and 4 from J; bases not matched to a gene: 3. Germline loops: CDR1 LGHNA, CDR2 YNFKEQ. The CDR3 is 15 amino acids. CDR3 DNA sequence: TGTGCCAGCAGCCAAGATAGGACTAGCCCAGATACGCAGTATTTT. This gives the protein CASSQDRTSPDTQYF.

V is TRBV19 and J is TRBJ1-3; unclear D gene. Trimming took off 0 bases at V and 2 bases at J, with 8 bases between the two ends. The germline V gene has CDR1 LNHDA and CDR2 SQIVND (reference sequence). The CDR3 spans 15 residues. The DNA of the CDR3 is TGTGCCAGTAGTATAGAAGGGCCTCCTGGAAACACCATATATTTT. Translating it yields CASSIEGPPGNTIYF.

DNA of the CDR3: TGTGCCAGCAGCCTAGCGGGGGGGGGCAGGGATACGCAGTATTTT. Translating it yields CASSLAGGGRDTQYF. This sequence joins TRBV28 and TRBJ2-3, with TRBD2 identical over 12 bases. V shed 6 bases, J shed 6 bases, and the junction held 7 bases outside the gene matches. CDR3 length: 15 amino acids. Germline V gene sequence: CDR1 MDHEN, CDR2 SYDVKM.

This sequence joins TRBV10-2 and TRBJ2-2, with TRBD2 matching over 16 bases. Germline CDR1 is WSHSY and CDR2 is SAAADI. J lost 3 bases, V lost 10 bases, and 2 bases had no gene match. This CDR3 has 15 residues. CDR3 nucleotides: TGCGCCACGGGACTAGCGGGAGGGTACACCGGGGAGCTGTTTTTT. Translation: CATGLAGGYTGELFF.

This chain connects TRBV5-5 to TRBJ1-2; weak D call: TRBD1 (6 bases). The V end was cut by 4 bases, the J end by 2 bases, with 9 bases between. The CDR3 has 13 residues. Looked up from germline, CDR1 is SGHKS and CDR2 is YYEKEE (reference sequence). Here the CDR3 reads CASSPRGNYGYTF. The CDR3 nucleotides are TGTGCCAGCAGCCCAAGGGGGAACTATGGCTACACCTTC.

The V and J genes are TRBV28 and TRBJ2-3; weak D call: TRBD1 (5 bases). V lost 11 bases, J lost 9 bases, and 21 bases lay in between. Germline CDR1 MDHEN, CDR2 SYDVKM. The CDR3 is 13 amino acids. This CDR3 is CALSASSRTTQYF. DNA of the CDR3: TGTGCCCTTTCTGCGAGTAGCAGGACAACGCAGTATTTT.

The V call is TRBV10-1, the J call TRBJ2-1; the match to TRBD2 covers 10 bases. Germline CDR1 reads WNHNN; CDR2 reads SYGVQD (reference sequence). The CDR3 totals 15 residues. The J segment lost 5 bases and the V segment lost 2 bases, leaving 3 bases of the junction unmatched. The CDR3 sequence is CASSEPGLADNEQFF. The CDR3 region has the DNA TGCGCCAGCAGTGAGCCTGGACTAGCGGACAATGAGCAGTTCTTC.

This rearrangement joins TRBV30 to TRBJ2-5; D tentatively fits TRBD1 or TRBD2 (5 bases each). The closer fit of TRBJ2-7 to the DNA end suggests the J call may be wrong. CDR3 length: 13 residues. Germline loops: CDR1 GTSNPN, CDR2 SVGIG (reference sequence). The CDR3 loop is CAWTRDAPYEQYF. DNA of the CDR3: TGTGCCTGGACTCGGGACGCTCCCTACGAGCAGTACTTC.

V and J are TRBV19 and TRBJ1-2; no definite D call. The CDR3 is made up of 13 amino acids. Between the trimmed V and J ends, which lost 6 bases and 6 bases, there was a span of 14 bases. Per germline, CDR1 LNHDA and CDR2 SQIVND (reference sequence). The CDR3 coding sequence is TGTGCCAGTAGCCTGGCGGCGGATAATGGCTACACCTTC. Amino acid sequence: CASSLAADNGYTF.

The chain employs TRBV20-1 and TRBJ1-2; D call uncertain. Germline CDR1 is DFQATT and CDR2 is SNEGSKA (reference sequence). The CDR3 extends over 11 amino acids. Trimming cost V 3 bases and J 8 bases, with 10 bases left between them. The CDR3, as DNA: TGCAGTGCTAGTGAACAGCTGGGCTACACCTTC. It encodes CSASEQLGYTF.

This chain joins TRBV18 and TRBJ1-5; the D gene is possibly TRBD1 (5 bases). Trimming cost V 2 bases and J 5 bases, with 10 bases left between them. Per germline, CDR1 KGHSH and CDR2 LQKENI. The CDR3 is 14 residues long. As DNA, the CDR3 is TGTGCCAGCTCACCAGGGGGTCCCGATCAGCCCCAGCATTTT. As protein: CASSPGGPDQPQHF. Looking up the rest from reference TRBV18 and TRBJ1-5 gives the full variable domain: NAGVMQNPRHLVRRRGQEARLRCSPMKGHSHVYWYRQLPEEGLKFMVYLQKENIIDESGMPKERFSAEFPKEGPSILRIQQVVRGDSAAYFCASSPGGPDQPQHFGDGTRLSIL.

The CDR3 bases are TGTGCCAGCAGTACTCAGGGGCGCACTGAAGCTTTCTTT. It translates to CASSTQGRTEAFF. This chain links TRBV28 with TRBJ1-1, with D perhaps matching TRBD1 (6 bases). Germline CDR1 and CDR2: MDHEN and SYDVKM. V was trimmed by 5 bases and J by 4 bases, leaving 11 bases between them. The CDR3 totals 13 residues.

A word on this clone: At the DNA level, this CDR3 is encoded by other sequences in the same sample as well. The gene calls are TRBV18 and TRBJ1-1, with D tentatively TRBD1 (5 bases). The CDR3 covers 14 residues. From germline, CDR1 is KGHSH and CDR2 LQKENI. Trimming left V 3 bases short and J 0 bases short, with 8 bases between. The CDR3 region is CASSPPGMNTEAFF. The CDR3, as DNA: TGTGCCAGCTCACCGCCAGGGATGAACACTGAAGCTTTCTTT.

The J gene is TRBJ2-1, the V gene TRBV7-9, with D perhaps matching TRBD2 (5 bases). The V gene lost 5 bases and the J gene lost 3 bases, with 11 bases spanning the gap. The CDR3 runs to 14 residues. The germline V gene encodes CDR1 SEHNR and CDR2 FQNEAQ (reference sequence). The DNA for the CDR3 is TGTGCCAGCAGCCCCCCCGACTACTACAATGAGCAGTTCTTC. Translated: CASSPPDYYNEQFF.

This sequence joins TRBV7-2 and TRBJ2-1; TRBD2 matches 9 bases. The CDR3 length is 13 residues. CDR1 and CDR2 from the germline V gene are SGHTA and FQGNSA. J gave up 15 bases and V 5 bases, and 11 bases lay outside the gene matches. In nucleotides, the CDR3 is TGTGCCAGCAGCGAGTTTATAGCGGGAGTATGGTTCTTC. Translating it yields CASSEFIAGVWFF. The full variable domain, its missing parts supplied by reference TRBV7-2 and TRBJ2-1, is GAGVSQSPSNKVTEKGKDVELRCDPISGHTALYWYRQSLGQGLEFLIYFQGNSAPDKSGLPSDRFSAERTGGSVSTLTIQRTQQEDSAVYLCASSEFIAGVWFFGPGTRLTVL.

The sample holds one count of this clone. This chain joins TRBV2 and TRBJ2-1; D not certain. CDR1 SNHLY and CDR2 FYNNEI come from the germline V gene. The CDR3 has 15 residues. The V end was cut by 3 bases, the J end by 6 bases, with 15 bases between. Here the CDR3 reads CASSDEHGSLNEQFF. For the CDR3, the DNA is TGTGCCAGCAGTGACGAGCATGGTTCTCTCAATGAGCAGTTCTTC.

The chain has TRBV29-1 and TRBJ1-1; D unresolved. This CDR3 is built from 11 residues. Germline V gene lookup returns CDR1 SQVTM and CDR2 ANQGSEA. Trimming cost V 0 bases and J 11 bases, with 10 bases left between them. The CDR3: CSVEDSVGAFF. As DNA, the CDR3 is TGCAGCGTTGAAGATTCGGTCGGGGCTTTCTTT.

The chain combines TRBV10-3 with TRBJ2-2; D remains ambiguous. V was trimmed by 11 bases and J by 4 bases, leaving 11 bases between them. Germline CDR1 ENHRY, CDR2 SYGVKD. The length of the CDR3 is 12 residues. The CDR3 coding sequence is TGTGCCTCTGGAAAGAGCACCGGGGAGCTGTTTTTT. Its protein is CASGKSTGELFF.

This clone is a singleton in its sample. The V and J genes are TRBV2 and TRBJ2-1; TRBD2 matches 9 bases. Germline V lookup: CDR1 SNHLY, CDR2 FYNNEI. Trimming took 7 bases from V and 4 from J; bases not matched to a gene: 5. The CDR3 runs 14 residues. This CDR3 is CASMREGHYNEQFF. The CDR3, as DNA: TGTGCCAGCATGCGGGAGGGCCATTACAATGAGCAGTTCTTC.